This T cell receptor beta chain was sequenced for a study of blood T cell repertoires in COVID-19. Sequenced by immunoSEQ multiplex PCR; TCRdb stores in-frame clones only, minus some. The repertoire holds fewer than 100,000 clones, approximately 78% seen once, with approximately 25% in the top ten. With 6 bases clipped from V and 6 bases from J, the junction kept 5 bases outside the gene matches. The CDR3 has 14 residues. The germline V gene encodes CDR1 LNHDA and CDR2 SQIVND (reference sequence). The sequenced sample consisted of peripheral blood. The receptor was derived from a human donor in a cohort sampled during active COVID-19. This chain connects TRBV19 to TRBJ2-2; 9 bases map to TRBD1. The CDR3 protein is CASRPGQGAGELFF. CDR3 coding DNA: TGTGCCAGTAGGCCGGGACAGGGAGCCGGGGAGCTGTTTTTT.